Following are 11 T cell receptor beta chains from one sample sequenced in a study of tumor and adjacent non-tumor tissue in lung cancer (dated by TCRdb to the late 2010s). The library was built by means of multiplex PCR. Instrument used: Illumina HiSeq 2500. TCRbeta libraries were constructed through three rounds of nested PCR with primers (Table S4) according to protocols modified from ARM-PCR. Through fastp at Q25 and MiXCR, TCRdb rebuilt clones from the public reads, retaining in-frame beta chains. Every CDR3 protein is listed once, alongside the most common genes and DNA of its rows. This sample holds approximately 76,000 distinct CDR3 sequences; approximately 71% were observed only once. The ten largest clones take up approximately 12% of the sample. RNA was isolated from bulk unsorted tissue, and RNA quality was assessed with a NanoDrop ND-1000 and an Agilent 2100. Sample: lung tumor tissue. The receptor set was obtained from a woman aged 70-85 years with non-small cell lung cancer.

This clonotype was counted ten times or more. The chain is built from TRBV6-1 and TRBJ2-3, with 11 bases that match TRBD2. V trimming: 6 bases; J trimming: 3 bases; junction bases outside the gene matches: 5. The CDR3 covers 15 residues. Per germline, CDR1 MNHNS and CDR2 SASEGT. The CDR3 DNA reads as TGTGCCAGCAGGCGTCTAGCGGGAGGAACAGATACGCAGTATTTT. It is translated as CASRRLAGGTDTQYF.

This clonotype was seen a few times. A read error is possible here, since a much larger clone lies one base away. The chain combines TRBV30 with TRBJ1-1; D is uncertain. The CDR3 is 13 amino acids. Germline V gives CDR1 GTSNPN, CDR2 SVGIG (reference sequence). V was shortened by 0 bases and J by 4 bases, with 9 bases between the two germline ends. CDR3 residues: CAWSVKGSTEAFF. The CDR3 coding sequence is TGTGCCTGGAGTGTCAAAGGGAGCACTGAAGCTTTCTTT.

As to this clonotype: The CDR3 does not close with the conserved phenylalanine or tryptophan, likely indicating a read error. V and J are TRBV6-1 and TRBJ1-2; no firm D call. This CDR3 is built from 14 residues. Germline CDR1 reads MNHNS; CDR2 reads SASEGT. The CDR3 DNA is TGTGCCAGCAGCAACCCAGCTTTTAACTATGGTTACACCTCC. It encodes CASSNPAFNYGYTS.

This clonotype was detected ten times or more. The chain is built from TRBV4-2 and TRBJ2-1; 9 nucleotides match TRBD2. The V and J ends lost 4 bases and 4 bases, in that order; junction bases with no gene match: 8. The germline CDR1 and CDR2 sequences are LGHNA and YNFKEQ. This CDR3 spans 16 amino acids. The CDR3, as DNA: TGTGCCAGCAGCCCTGGAGCGGGAGGAGAATACAATGAGCAGTTCTTC. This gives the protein CASSPGAGGEYNEQFF.

In nucleotides, the CDR3 is TGTGCCAGTATATGGCTTCCGGCAGGGGGCCGTAATCAGCCCCAGCATTTT. Encoded protein: CASIWLPAGGRNQPQHF. This chain uses TRBV19 with TRBJ1-5, with TRBD1 matching over 8 bases. With V trimmed by 7 bases and J by 4 bases, 15 bases remained unmatched. This CDR3 spans 17 amino acids. Germline values: CDR1 LNHDA, CDR2 SQIVND (reference sequence). The full variable domain, completed using reference TRBV19 and TRBJ1-5, is DGGITQSPKYLFRKEGQNVTLSCEQNLNHDAMYWYRQDPGQGLRLIYYSQIVNDFQKGDIAEGYSVSREKKESFPLTVTSAQKNPTAFYLCASIWLPAGGRNQPQHFGDGTRLSIL.

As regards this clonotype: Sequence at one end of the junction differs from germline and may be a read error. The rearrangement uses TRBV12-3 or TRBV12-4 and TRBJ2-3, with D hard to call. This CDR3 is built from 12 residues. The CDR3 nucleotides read TGTGTCAGCAGCCAATCCACAGATACGCAGTATTTT. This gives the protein CVSSQSTDTQYF.

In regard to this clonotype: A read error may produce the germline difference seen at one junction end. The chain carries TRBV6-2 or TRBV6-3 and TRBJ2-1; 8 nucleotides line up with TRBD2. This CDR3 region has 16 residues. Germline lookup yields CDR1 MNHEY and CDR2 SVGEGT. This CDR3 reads CASFYEREIPYIEQFF. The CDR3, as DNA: TGTGCCAGCTTTTATGAGCGGGAGATCCCCTACATTGAGCAGTTCTTC.

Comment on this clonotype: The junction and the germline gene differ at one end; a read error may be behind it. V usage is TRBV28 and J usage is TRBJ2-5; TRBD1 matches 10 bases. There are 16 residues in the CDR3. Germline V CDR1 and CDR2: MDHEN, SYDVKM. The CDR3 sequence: CARSLRQGATLETQYF. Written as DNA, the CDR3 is TGTGCCAGGAGTTTAAGACAGGGGGCAACCCTAGAGACCCAGTACTTC.

DNA for the CDR3: TGCAGTGCTAGAAAAACCACTCTAGCGGGAGGGCCCAAACAGTACTTC. It encodes CSARKTTLAGGPKQYF. V is TRBV20-1 and J is TRBJ2-4, with 12 bases fitting TRBD2. V was pared by 2 bases and J by 13 bases, with 15 bases of the junction left unmatched. The CDR3 spans 16 residues. Germline V lookup: CDR1 DFQATT, CDR2 SNEGSKA (reference sequence).

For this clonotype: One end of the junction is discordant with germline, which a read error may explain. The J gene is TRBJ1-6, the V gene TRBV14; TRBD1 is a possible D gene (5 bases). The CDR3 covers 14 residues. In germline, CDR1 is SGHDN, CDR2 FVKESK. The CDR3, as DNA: TGTGCCAGCAACCCGTGGGGGGTTCGTTCACCCCTCCACTTC. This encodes CASNPWGVRSPLHF. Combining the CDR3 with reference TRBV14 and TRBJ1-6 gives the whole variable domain EAGVTQFPSHSVIEKGQTVTLRCDPISGHDNLYWYRRVMGKEIKFLLHFVKESKQDESGMPNNRFLAERTGGTYSTLKVQPAELEDSGVYFCASNPWGVRSPLHFGNGTRLTVT.

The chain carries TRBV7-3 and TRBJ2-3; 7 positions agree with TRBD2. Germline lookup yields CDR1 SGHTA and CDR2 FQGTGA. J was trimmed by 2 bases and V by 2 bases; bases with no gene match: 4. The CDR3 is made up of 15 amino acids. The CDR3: CASSLAGTITDTQYF. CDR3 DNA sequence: TGTGCCAGCAGCTTAGCCGGGACTATCACAGATACGCAGTATTTT.